These T cell receptor beta chains were read from a single sample in a study of graft-versus-host responses after intestinal transplantation. Assay: immunoSEQ multiplex PCR; the TCRdb copy retains only in-frame clones and omits some. The table lists tens of thousands of clones, 90% to 95% of them singletons. The antigens for these receptors are not known. The sequenced sample was unstimulated CD8+ T cells sorted from spleen or lymph node cells, obtained before intestinal transplant. Source of these receptors: a human donor who received an intestinal transplant. Each CDR3 is given with its conserved first and last residue. D genes are given only for firm matches. Not every row has a clone size; where given, it reads once, few, many or a size class.

>.|.|TRBV2|TRBJ2-7
TGTGCCAGCAGACAGAGCTCCTACGAGCAGTACTTC
CASRQSSYEQYF
>TRBD1|.|TRBV4-1|TRBJ1-1
TGCGCCAGCAGCCCGGGACAGGGGGTCGGGACTGAAGCTTTCTTT
CASSPGQGVGTEAFF
>.|.|TRBV30|TRBJ1-1
TGTGCCTGGGGCCAAAACACTGAAGCTTTCTTT
CAWGQNTEAFF
>.|.|TRBV9|TRBJ1-1
TGTGCCAGCAGCACGGAGACAGGTATGAACACTGAAGCTTTCTTT
CASSTETGMNTEAFF
>.|.|TRBV10-3|TRBJ2-1
TGTGCCATCAGTGAAGAAGACGGGAGTATCAATGAGCAGTTCTTC
CAISEEDGSINEQFF
>TRBD1|.|TRBV7-2|TRBJ2-1
TGTGCCAGCAGCTCGCGACAGGGCAGGGATTACAATGAGCAGTTCTTC
CASSSRQGRDYNEQFF
>.|.|TRBV27|TRBJ1-6
TGTGCCAGCAGCCCTACCGTTGGCTCCTATAATTCACCCCTCCACTTT
CASSPTVGSYNSPLHF
>TRBD2|once|TRBV28|TRBJ2-4
TGTGCCAGCAAGCTAGCGGCGCTAGCCAAAAACATTCAGTACTTC
CASKLAALAKNIQYF
>TRBD1|.|TRBV5-1|TRBJ1-6
TGCGCCAGCAGCGCAGGTCCGGACAGGGGGCTTTCACCCCTCCACTTT
CASSAGPDRGLSPLHF
>.|.|TRBV4-1|TRBJ1-1
TGCGCCAGCAGCCAAGACCCCGACAGGTCTTTGAACACTGAAGCTTTCTTT
CASSQDPDRSLNTEAFF
>TRBD2|.|TRBV4-3|TRBJ2-1
TGCGCCAGCAGCCCCTCTTGGCCGGGGGGGCAGGATGAGCAGTTCTTC
CASSPSWPGGQDEQFF
>TRBD1|.|TRBV27|TRBJ2-4
TGTGCCAGCAGGGGGACAGGGGGCCTGACCAAAAACATTCAGTACTTC
CASRGTGGLTKNIQYF